This T cell receptor beta chain appears in the sequencing data of a study of cytomegalovirus exposure and HLA in healthy donors. The donors belonged to the approximately 120-subject validation cohort, separate from the roughly 700-subject first cohort. V shed 7 bases and J 3 bases; nucleotides not matched to a gene: 2. Germline CDR1 and CDR2: MDHEN and SYDVKM. CDR3 length equals 14 residues. Only in-frame clones appear in the TCRdb table, and some are missing; sequencing was by immunoSEQ multiplex PCR. The sample holds about 360,000 clones, 86% seen once. Study-wide points: Among TCR sequences, most were rare, though some public TCRs appeared in many donors. In the 90 to 150 validation repertoires, about 95% of cluster scores exceeded 0, per a later analysis. Researchers catalogued some 160 TCR beta chains as cytomegalovirus-associated.

As for this clone: Its specificity is unknown.

The material sequenced was PBMCs. This chain links TRBV28 with TRBJ2-2; the match to TRBD2 covers 10 bases. The receptor was derived from a woman in her late teens or twenties in good health and CMV-seronegative. For the CDR3, the DNA is TGTGCCAGCAAAAGCGGGAGGGACACCGGGGAGCTGTTTTTT. As protein: CASKSGRDTGELFF.